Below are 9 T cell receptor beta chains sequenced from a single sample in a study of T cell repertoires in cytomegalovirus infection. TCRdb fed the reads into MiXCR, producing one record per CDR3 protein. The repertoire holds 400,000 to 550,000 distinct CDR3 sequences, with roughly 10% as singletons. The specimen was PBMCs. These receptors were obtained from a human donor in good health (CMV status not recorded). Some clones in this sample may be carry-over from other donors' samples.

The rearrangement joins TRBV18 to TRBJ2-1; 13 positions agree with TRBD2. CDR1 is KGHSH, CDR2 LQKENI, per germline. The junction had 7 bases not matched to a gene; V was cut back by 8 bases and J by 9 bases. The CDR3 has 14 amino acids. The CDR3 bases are TGTGCCAGCACAGGACTAGCGGGGGAAGGTGAGCAGTTCTTC. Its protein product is CASTGLAGEGEQFF.

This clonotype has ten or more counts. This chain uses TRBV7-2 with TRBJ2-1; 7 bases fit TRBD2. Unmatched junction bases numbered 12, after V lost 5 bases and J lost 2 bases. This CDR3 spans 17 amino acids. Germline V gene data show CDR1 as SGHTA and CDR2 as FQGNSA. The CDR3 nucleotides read TGTGCCAGCAGCCACCTTCCCGGGACTACCCCCTACAATGAGCAGTTCTTC. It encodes CASSHLPGTTPYNEQFF.

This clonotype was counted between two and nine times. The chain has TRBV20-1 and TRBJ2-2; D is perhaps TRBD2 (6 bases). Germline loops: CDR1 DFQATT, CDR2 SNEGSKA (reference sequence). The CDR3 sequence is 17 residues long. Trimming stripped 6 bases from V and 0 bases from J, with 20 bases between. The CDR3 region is CSAQDPFSGPNTGELFF. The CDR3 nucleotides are TGCAGTGCCCAAGACCCCTTTAGCGGCCCGAACACCGGGGAGCTGTTTTTT.

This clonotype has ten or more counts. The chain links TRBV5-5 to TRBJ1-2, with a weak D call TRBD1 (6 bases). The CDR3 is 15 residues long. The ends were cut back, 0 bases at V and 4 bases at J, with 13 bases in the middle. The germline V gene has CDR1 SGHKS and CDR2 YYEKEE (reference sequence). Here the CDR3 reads CASSLGGGGPYGYTF. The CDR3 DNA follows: TGTGCCAGCAGCTTGGGAGGGGGGGGGCCCTATGGCTACACCTTC. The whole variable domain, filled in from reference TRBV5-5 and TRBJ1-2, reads DAGVTQSPTHLIKTRGQQVTLRCSPISGHKSVSWYQQVLGQGPQFIFQYYEKEERGRGNFPDRFSARQFPNYSSELNVNALLLGDSALYLCASSLGGGGPYGYTFGSGTRLTVV.

The CDR3 region is CATSEGEEETQYF. CDR3 DNA: TGCGCTACCAGTGAGGGAGAAGAAGAGACCCAGTACTTC. The chain combines TRBV5-1 with TRBJ2-5, with D possibly being TRBD2 (5 bases). The CDR3 totals 13 residues. Germline V gene sequence: CDR1 SGHRS, CDR2 YFSETQ.

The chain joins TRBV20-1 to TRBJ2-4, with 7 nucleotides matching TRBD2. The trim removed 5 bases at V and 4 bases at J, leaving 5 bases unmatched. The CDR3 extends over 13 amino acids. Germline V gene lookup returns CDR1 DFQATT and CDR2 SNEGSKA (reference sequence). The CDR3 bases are TGCAGTGCTGTGAATAGCGGGAAAAACATTCAGTACTTC. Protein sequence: CSAVNSGKNIQYF.

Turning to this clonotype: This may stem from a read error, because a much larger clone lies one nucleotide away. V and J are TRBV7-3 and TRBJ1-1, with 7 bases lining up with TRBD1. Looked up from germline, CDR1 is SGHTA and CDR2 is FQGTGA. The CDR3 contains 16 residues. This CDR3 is CASSSGQQRMNTEASF. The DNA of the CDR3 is TGTGCCAGCAGCTCGGGACAGCAGAGAATGAACACTGAAGCTTCCTTT.

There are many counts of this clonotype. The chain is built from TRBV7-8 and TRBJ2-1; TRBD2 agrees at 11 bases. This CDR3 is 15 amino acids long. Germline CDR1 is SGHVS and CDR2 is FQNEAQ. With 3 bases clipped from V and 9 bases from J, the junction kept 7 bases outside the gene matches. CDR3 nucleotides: TGTGCCAGCAGCTTGAGCTTAGCGGGAGGGCTTGAGCAGTTCTTC. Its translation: CASSLSLAGGLEQFF.

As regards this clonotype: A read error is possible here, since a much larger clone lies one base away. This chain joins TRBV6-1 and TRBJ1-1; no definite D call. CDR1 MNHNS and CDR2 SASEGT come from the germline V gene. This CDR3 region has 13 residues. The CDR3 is CASSERDNTEALF. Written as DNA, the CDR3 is TGTGCCAGCAGTGAACGGGATAACACTGAAGCTTTATTT.